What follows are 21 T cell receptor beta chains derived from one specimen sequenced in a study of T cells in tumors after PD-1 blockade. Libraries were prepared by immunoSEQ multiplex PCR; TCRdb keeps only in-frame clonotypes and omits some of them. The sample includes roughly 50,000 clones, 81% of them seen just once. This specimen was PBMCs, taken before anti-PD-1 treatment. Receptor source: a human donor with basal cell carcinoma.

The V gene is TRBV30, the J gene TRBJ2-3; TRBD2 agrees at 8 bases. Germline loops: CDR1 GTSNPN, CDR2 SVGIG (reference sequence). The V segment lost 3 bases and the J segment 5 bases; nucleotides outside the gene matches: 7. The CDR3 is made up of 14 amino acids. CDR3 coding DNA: TGTGCCTGGAGACTGACCGGGGGGGGAGATACGCAGTATTTT. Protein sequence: CAWRLTGGGDTQYF.

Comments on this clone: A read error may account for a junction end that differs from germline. DNA for the CDR3: TGTGCCAGCAGTGACGACGTTTCGGCCCCGGGGCGCATTTTTTTT. Protein sequence: CASSDDVSAPGRIFF. V is TRBV6-4 and J is TRBJ1-1, with a possible D match to TRBD1 (5 bases). This CDR3 comprises 15 residues. Germline V lookup: CDR1 MRHNA, CDR2 SNTAGT.

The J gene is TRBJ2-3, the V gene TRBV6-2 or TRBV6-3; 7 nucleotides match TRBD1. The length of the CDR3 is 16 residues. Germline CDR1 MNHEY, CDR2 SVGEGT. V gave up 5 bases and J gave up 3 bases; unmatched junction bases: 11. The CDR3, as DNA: TGTGCCAGCAGTACCTACAGGGGTGAGAGGACAGATACGCAGTATTTT. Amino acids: CASSTYRGERTDTQYF.

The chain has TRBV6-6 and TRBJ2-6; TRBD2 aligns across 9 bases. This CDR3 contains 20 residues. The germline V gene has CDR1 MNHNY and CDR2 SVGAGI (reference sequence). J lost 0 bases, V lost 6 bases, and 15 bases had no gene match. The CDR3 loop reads CASSRRWVLAGSSGANVLTF. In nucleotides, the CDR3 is TGTGCCAGCAGCCGAAGATGGGTCCTAGCGGGAAGCTCTGGGGCCAACGTCCTGACTTTC.

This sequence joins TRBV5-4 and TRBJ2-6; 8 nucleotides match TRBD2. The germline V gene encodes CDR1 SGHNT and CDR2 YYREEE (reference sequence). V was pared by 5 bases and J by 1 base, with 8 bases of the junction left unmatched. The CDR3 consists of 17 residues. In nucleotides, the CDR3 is TGTGCCAGCAGACCTACTAGCGGCGGATCTGGGGCCAACGTCCTGACTTTC. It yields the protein CASRPTSGGSGANVLTF.

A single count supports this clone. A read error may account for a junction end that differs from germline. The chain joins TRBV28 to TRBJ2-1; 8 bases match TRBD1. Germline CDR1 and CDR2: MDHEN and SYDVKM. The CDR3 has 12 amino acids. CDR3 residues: CASSSTTGVGLF. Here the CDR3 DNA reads TGTGCCAGCAGTTCAACGACAGGGGTGGGCCTCTTC.

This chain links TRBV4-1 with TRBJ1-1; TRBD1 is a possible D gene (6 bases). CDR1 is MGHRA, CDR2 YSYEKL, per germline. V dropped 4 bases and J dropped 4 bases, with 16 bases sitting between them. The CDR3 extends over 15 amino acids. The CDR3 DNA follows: TGCGCCAGCAGCCCGTTCAGGGGTTTGGTCACTGAAGCTTTCTTT. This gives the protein CASSPFRGLVTEAFF.

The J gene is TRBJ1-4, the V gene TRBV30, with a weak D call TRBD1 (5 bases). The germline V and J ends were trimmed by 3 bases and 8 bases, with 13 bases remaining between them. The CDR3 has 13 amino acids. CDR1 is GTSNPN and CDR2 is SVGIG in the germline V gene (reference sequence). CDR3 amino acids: CAWRITGGEKLFF. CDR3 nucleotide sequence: TGTGCCTGGAGGATCACCGGGGGAGAAAAACTGTTTTTT.

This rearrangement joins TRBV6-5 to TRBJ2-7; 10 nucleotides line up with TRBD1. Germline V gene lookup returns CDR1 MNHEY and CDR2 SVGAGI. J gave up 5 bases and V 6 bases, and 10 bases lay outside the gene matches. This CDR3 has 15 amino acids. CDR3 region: CASSLRDRGLHEQYF. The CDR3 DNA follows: TGTGCCAGCAGCCTCCGGGACAGGGGTCTACACGAGCAGTACTTC.

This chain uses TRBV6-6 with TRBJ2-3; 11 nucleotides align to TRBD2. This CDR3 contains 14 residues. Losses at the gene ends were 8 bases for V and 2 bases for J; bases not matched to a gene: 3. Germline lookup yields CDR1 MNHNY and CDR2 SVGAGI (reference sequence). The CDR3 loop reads CASLAGGATDTQYF. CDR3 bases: TGTGCCAGCTTAGCGGGGGGGGCCACAGATACGCAGTATTTT.

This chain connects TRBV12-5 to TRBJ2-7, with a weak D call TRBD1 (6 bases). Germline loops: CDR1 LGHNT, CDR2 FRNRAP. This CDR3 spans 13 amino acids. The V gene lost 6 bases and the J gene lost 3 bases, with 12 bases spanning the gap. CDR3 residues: CASGRDIVYEQYF. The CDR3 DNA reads TGTGCTAGTGGCCGGGACATAGTCTACGAGCAGTACTTC.

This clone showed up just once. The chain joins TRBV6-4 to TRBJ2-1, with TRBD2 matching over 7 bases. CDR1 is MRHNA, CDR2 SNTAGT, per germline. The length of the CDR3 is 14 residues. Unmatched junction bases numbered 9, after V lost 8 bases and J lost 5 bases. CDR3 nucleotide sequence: TGTGCCAGCTCCAGGGCGGGGGAGAACAATGAGCAGTTCTTC. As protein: CASSRAGENNEQFF.

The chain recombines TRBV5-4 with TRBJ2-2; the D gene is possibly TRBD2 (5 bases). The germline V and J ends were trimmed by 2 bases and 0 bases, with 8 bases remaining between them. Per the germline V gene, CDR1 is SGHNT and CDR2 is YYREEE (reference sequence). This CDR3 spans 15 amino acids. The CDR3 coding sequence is TGTGCCAGCAGCTTTAAGGGAGCGAACACCGGGGAGCTGTTTTTT. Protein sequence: CASSFKGANTGELFF.

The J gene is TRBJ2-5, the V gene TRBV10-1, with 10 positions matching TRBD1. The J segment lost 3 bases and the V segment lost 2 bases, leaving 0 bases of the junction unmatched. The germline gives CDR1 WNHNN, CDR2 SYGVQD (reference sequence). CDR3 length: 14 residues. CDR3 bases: TGCGCCAGCAGTGAGGGGACAGGGGAAGAGACCCAGTACTTC. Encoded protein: CASSEGTGEETQYF.

The CDR3 DNA reads as TGTGCCAGCACCAGGACGCCCGTATTTGGCTACACCTTC. Protein sequence: CASTRTPVFGYTF. The chain links TRBV12-3 or TRBV12-4 to TRBJ1-2; no reliable D call. CDR3 length: 13 residues. Deletions cut 7 bases from V and 7 bases from J, with 16 bases between.

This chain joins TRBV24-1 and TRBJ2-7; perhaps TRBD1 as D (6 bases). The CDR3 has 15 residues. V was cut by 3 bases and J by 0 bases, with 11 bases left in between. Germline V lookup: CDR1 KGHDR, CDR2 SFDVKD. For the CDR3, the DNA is TGTGCCACCAGTGATCACAGGGACCTCTCCTACGAGCAGTACTTC. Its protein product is CATSDHRDLSYEQYF.

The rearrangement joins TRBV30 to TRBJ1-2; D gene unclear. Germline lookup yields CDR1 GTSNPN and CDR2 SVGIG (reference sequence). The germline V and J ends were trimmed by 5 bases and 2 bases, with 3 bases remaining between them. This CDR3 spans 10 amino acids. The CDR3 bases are TGTGCCTGGGTGAACTATGGCTACACCTTC. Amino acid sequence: CAWVNYGYTF.

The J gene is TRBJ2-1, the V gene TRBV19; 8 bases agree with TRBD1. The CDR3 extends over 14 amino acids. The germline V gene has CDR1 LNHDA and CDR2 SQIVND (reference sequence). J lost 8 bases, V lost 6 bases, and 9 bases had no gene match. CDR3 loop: CASSPVDRGHEQFF. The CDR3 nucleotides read TGTGCCAGTAGCCCCGTTGACAGGGGTCATGAGCAGTTCTTC. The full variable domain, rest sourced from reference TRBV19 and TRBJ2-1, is DGGITQSPKYLFRKEGQNVTLSCEQNLNHDAMYWYRQDPGQGLRLIYYSQIVNDFQKGDIAEGYSVSREKKESFPLTVTSAQKNPTAFYLCASSPVDRGHEQFFGPGTRLTVL.

CDR3 in amino acids: CASSQLEARIAPGNTIYF. The CDR3 DNA sequence: TGTGCCAGCAGCCAGCTCGAGGCCAGGATAGCCCCTGGAAACACCATATATTTT. The gene calls are TRBV14 and TRBJ1-3; no clear D. Between the trimmed V and J ends, which lost 3 bases and 2 bases, there was a span of 20 bases. CDR1 and CDR2 (germline): SGHDN, FVKESK. The CDR3 contains 18 residues.

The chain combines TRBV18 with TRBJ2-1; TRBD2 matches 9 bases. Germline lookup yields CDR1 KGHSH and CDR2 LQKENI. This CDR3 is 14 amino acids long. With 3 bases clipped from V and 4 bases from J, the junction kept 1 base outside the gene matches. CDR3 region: CASSPGLAYNEQFF. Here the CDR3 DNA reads TGTGCCAGCTCACCGGGACTAGCATACAATGAGCAGTTCTTC.

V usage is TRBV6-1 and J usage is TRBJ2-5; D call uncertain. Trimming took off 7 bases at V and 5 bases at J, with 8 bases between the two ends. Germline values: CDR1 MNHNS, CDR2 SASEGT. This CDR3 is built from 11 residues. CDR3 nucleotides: TGTGCCAGCACTGGGTTGGAGACCCAGTACTTC. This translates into CASTGLETQYF.